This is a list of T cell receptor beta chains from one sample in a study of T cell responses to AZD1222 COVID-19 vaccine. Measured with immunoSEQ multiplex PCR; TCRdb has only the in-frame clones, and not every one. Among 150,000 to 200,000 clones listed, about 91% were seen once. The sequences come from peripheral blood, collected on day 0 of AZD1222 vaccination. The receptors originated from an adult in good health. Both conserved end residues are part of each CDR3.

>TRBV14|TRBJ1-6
CASSQYGGLAPLHF
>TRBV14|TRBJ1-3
CASLNQSSGNTIYF
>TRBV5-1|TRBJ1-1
CASSLEGASEAFF
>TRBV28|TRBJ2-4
CASSFGGVAKNIQYF
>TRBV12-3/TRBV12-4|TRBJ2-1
CASTHGYEQFF
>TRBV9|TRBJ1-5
CASSFGQGDQPQHF
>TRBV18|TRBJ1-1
CASSPPGPKTNTEAFF
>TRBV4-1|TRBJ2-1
CASSQVTGTRHYNEQFF
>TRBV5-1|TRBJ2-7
CASSLGLVDSYEQYF
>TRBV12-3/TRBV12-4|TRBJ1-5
CASSSGSWQPQHF
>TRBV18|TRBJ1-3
CASSPRDSLRNTIYF
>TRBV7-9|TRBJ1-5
CASRQGNQPQHF
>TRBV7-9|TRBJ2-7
CASSFGTVYEQYF
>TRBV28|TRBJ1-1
CASSRTRGIWGGWDTEAFF
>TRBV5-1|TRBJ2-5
CASSLVVGQETQYF
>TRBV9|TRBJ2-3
CASRKDGAGDTQYF
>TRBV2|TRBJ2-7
CASSGGKLAGANSYEQYF
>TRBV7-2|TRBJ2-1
CASSPYTSGDNEQFF
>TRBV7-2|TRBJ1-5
CASSLQVGSNQPQHF
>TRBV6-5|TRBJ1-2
CASSQPGQGLDGYTF
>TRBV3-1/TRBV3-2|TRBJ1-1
CASSTGNTEAFF
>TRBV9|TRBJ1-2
CASRNDRGVGGYTF
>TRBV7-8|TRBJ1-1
CASSFSDTWNTEAFF
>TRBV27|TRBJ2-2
CASSLRTVNTGELFF
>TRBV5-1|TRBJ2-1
CASSLGQSGAWGEQFF
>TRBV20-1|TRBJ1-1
CSARGDREAFF
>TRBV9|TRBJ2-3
CASSPGLADHTQYF